A selection of T cell receptor beta chains follows, all from one sample in a study of T cells after yellow fever vaccination. Each CDR3 protein is one row after TCRdb ran MiXCR on the 5' RACE reads. The sample consists of hundreds of thousands of distinct CDR3 sequences, 15% to 20% of them appearing once. The input for sequencing was PBMCs, taken 15 days after the yellow fever booster vaccination. Source of these receptors: a man aged 25 to 45 who received the YFV17D yellow fever vaccine. The CDR3 runs from the conserved cysteine through the conserved F or W. D genes are given only for firm matches. Not every row has a clone size; where given, it reads once, few, many or a size class.

J	size	V	D	CDR3	DNA
TRBJ2-3	.	TRBV18	TRBD2	CASSPVGLAGDLSTDTQYF	TGTGCCAGCTCACCCGTGGGACTAGCGGGAGATCTTAGCACAGATACGCAGTATTTT
TRBJ2-1	few	TRBV7-7	TRBD2	CASSPSGGVAYNEQFF	TGTGCCAGCAGCCCGTCGGGGGGGGTAGCCTACAATGAGCAGTTCTTC
TRBJ2-1	few	TRBV7-2	.	CASSREKLANEQFF	TGTGCCAGCAGCAGAGAGAAATTGGCCAATGAGCAGTTCTTC
TRBJ2-1	few	TRBV20-1	TRBD2	CSARDWASGRVRPNEQFF	TGCAGTGCTAGAGATTGGGCTAGCGGGAGAGTGCGTCCCAATGAGCAGTTCTTC
TRBJ1-1	.	TRBV6-2/TRBV6-3	TRBD1	CASSYSPTGRLGHEAFF	TGTGCCAGCAGTTACTCTCCGACAGGGCGCCTGGGGCATGAAGCTTTCTTT
TRBJ1-5	.	TRBV19	.	CASSIAGVDQPQHF	TGTGCCAGTAGTATTGCGGGGGTCGATCAGCCCCAGCATTTT
TRBJ2-7	few	TRBV3-1	.	CASSQVIAREQYF	TGTGCCAGCAGCCAAGTTATCGCTCGCGAGCAGTACTTC
TRBJ2-5	few	TRBV24-1	.	CATSDFGRDQTQYF	TGTGCCACCAGTGATTTCGGCAGGGACCAGACCCAGTACTTC
TRBJ1-6	few	TRBV30	.	CAWDGGISSPLHF	TGTGCCTGGGACGGCGGGATAAGTTCACCCCTCCACTTT
TRBJ2-1	.	TRBV20-1	.	CSARDFGVGLTYNEQFF	TGCAGTGCTAGAGATTTTGGAGTAGGACTAACCTACAATGAGCAGTTCTTC